The present T cell receptor (beta chain) was sequenced within a study of blood T cell repertoires in COVID-19. As for the study in general: Donors in the United States, Italy and Spain gave samples during acute or convalescent COVID-19. From T cells, B-cell-depleted T cells, or PBMCs came the material, which was cDNA or gDNA.

Authors' analysis steps: Amplification of reference gene primers provided the estimated nucleated cell counts. Assay used: immunoSEQ multiplex PCR; TCRdb lists only in-frame clones, some missing. Clone size and the V and J calls come from that table; the DNA yielded D and trimming. The sample lists roughly 200,000 clones, 70% to 90% occurring once. This clone was seen just once. The V and J ends lost 1 base and 5 bases, in that order; junction bases with no gene match: 8. Germline loops: CDR1 MNHEY, CDR2 SVGEGT. The CDR3 runs 18 residues. The sequence derives from a young woman who had recovered from COVID-19. The rearrangement uses TRBV6-2 or TRBV6-3 and TRBJ2-2; 12 positions match TRBD2. Sequenced material: peripheral blood. CDR3 amino acids: CASSYWKTSGRSTGELFF. DNA for the CDR3: TGTGCCAGCAGTTACTGGAAGACTAGCGGGAGATCAACCGGGGAGCTGTTTTTT.